This T cell receptor (beta chain) appears in the sequencing data of a study of regulatory T cells in long-lasting Graves disease. Combining iRepertoire HTBI primers with Arm-PCR of CDR3 regions, the authors built TCR beta libraries. Per the original methods: From all samples, identification returned 13 to 15 TRBJ and about 63 TRBV segments. Using its own MiXCR run on the multiplex PCR reads, TCRdb lists one record per CDR3 protein. The V and J calls follow TCRdb's processing rather than the paper's. This table has fewer than 650,000 distinct CDR3 sequences, 15% to 20% appearing once. On this clonotype: Its target is unknown.

This CDR3 has 15 residues. The V end lost 0 bases, the J end lost 5 bases, and 13 bases lay between the germline ends. The V gene's germline CDR1 is GTSNPN and CDR2 SVGIG (reference sequence). Study findings and constraints: Gene preferences differed: TRBV28, TRBJ1-2, TRBJ2-5 in persistent cases.

Time point in this sample: newly diagnosed GD, antithyroid drugs for less than 3 months. From PBMCs, RNA was extracted and then used to make the TCR library. These data were also filed under a second study, of T cells in Graves' hyperthyroidism and ophthalmopathy. That report adds: The blood repertoire included most of the expanded thyroid clonotypes above 0.001. Using 13 V-J features, a model discriminated ophthalmopathy from stable hyperthyroidism.

Sequencing was performed on peripheral blood mononuclear cells (PBMCs), taken at new diagnosis, from a patient treated with antithyroid drugs. V is TRBV30 and J is TRBJ2-2; tentatively, D is TRBD1 or TRBD2 (5 bases each). The sequence came from a man aged 18 to 29 with Graves disease. In DNA form, the CDR3 reads TGTGCCTGGAGTGTACTCGCAGGGAGAACCGGGGAGCTGTTTTTT. It yields the protein CAWSVLAGRTGELFF.